The 27 T cell receptor beta chains below all came from one sample that was sequenced in a study of Graves' ophthalmopathy and Graves' hyperthyroidism. Investigators amplified TCR beta CDR3 regions from RNA transcripts. RT-PCR with HTBI primers came first, then second-round multiplex PCR. Each CDR3 protein is one row after TCRdb ran MiXCR on the multiplex PCR reads. This table has fewer than 70,000 distinct CDR3 sequences, roughly half appearing once. Sequenced sample: peripheral blood. All receptors come from an adult woman with Graves' ophthalmopathy.

This chain links TRBV7-2 with TRBJ2-3; no clear D. The CDR3 has 13 amino acids. The germline CDR1 and CDR2 sequences are SGHTA and FQGNSA. Deletions cut 4 bases from V and 2 bases from J, with 7 bases between. The CDR3 DNA sequence: TGTGCCAGCAGCTCTATTTACACAGATACGCAGTATTTT. Protein: CASSSIYTDTQYF.

This clonotype was counted many times. This sequence joins TRBV12-3 or TRBV12-4 and TRBJ1-4; 7 bases are a match to TRBD1. The CDR3 runs to 14 residues. V lost 5 bases, J lost 10 bases, and 10 bases stayed unmatched. The CDR3: CASSGDRASSKLFF. The CDR3 DNA reads TGTGCCAGCAGTGGGGACAGAGCTTCTTCAAAACTGTTTTTT.

Comment on this clonotype: A read error may produce the germline difference seen at one junction end. This chain uses TRBV27 with TRBJ1-2; D gene uncertain. There are 13 residues in the CDR3. CDR1 and CDR2 from the germline V gene are MNHEY and SMNVEV (reference sequence). In DNA form, the CDR3 reads TGTGTCAGCAGAAGACTCGACTTCTATGACTACACCTTC. Its protein product is CVSRRLDFYDYTF.

In the case of this clonotype: A read error may explain this, as a much larger clone is one base away. V and J are TRBV5-5 and TRBJ2-7, with a possible D match to TRBD2 (6 bases). The CDR3 contains 15 residues. V shed 3 bases and J shed 5 bases, with 18 bases lying between them. Per germline, CDR1 SGHKS and CDR2 YYEKEE (reference sequence). In nucleotides, the CDR3 is TGTGCCAGCAGCTCCCGGCAGGCTAGCGCCCACGAGCAGTACTTC. Translation: CASSSRQASAHEQYF. Using reference TRBV5-5 and TRBJ2-7 for the parts outside the CDR3, the full variable domain is DAGVTQSPTHLIKTRGQQVTLRCSPISGHKSVSWYQQVLGQGPQFIFQYYEKEERGRGNFPDRFSARQFPNYSSELNVNALLLGDSALYLCASSSRQASAHEQYFGPGTRLTVT.

Details on this clonotype: The junction departs from germline at one end; a sequencing error may be responsible. This chain uses TRBV19 with TRBJ1-1; D is uncertain. CDR3 length equals 14 residues. The germline V gene encodes CDR1 LNHDA and CDR2 SQIVND (reference sequence). CDR3 coding DNA: TGTGCCAGTAGTATAGATGGGGAGAACACTAAAGCTTTCTTT. It yields the protein CASSIDGENTKAFF.

Comment on this clonotype: The CDR3 does not close with the conserved phenylalanine or tryptophan, likely indicating a read error. The DNA is left out, because the CDR3 cannot be placed on it with certainty; the CDR3 is given as TCRdb lists it. The chain has TRBV24-1 and TRBJ2-5; the table names TRBD1, a call not compared with the DNA. The CDR3 is 14 residues long, counting both termini. Germline-derived CDR1 and CDR2 are KGHDR and SFDVKD. The CDR3 reads CATRGTAGYYTFGS.

The chain employs TRBV20-1 and TRBJ1-5; no reliable D call. Germline V lookup: CDR1 DFQATT, CDR2 SNEGSKA (reference sequence). CDR3 length equals 13 residues. V was cut by 6 bases and J by 2 bases, with 11 bases left in between. CDR3: CSAAIKGNQPQHF. The CDR3 DNA follows: TGCAGTGCCGCAATAAAAGGCAATCAGCCCCAGCATTTT.

This clonotype was counted ten times or more. The chain links TRBV6-1 to TRBJ2-3, with D uncertain. Trimming took off 1 base at V and 9 bases at J, with 5 bases between the two ends. Germline values: CDR1 MNHNS, CDR2 SASEGT. CDR3 length: 11 amino acids. DNA of the CDR3: TGTGCCAGCAGTGAAGGGCGCACGCAGTATTTT. Amino acid sequence: CASSEGRTQYF.

In the case of this clonotype: A much larger clone lies a single base off, so this may be a read error. The genes are TRBV6-6 and TRBJ2-5; D might be TRBD1 or TRBD2, each matching 5 bases. This CDR3 has 13 residues. CDR1 and CDR2 from the germline V gene are MNHNY and SVGAGI (reference sequence). CDR3 sequence (DNA): TGTGCCAGCTGTTACGCTGGGGGAGAGACCCTGTACTTC. It codes for CASCYAGGETLYF.

In its sample, this clonotype was seen many times. CDR3 protein: CASSKYLRDGGEQYF. Here the CDR3 DNA reads TGTGCCAGCAGTAAATACCTTAGGGACGGAGGGGAGCAGTACTTC. The genes are TRBV28 and TRBJ2-7; D may be TRBD2 (6 bases). The length of the CDR3 is 15 residues. Germline CDR1 MDHEN, CDR2 SYDVKM. Trimming removed 5 bases from V and 7 bases from J, with 21 bases in between.

The chain couples TRBV7-3 to TRBJ1-2; possible D gene TRBD1, 6 bases. This CDR3 is 17 amino acids long. V lost 1 base and J 4 bases, leaving 19 bases between the germline ends. In germline, CDR1 is SGHTA, CDR2 FQGTGA. CDR3 sequence (DNA): TGTGCCAGCAGCTTAAGATACGGAGAGGGGGAGCTCTATGGCTACACCTTC. Translating gives CASSLRYGEGELYGYTF.

The table lists this clonotype with many counts. The J gene is TRBJ2-4, the V gene TRBV5-8; the D is unclear. This CDR3 region has 14 residues. The V end was cut by 0 bases, the J end by 5 bases, with 9 bases between. Germline CDR1 and CDR2: SGHTS and YDEGEE. The CDR3 nucleotides read TGTGCCAGCAGCTTGGCCCGTGGGGAAAACATTCAGTACTTC. It specifies CASSLARGENIQYF.

The V gene is TRBV10-3, the J gene TRBJ1-2; D is unresolved. V was cut by 2 bases and J by 3 bases, with 10 bases left in between. The CDR3 sequence is 14 residues long. Germline CDR1 is ENHRY and CDR2 is SYGVKD. The CDR3 sequence is CAISEPQRDYGYTF. CDR3 nucleotide sequence: TGTGCCATCAGTGAGCCACAGAGGGACTATGGCTACACCTTC.

This rearrangement joins TRBV10-3 to TRBJ1-1; no clear D gene. V dropped 4 bases and J dropped 1 base, with 10 bases sitting between them. Per the germline V gene, CDR1 is ENHRY and CDR2 is SYGVKD. The CDR3 runs to 14 residues. As DNA, the CDR3 is TGTGCCATCAGTGTAAACGGTCGGAACACTGAAGCTTTCTTT. Protein product: CAISVNGRNTEAFF.

This clonotype was recorded once. This sequence joins TRBV7-2 and TRBJ1-5, with no clear D. This CDR3 is 18 amino acids long. V was shortened by 1 base and J by 0 bases, with 16 bases between the two germline ends. CDR1 is SGHTA and CDR2 is FQGNSA in the germline V gene. The CDR3 region has the DNA TGTGCCAGCAGCTTAGGGGCAGTGTTAGGCTTTAGCAATCAGCCCCAGCATTTT. As protein: CASSLGAVLGFSNQPQHF.

This clonotype was seen ten or more times. In nucleotides, the CDR3 is TGTGCCAGCAGTTTAAGGACGTGGGGTTACGAGCAGTACTTC. Its protein is CASSLRTWGYEQYF. This chain joins TRBV28 and TRBJ2-7; D call uncertain. V was cut by 2 bases and J by 4 bases, with 12 bases left in between. CDR1 MDHEN and CDR2 SYDVKM come from the germline V gene. The CDR3 runs 14 residues.

The DNA for the CDR3 is TGCAGTGCTAGTCCCCCAGACGGGTTGAGCTCCTACAATGAGCAGTTCTTC. The encoded protein is CSASPPDGLSSYNEQFF. The chain uses TRBV20-1 and TRBJ2-1; unclear D gene. V lost 3 bases and J 0 bases, leaving 18 bases between the germline ends. Germline V gene sequence: CDR1 DFQATT, CDR2 SNEGSKA (reference sequence). The CDR3 runs 17 residues.

V is TRBV6-6 and J is TRBJ1-3; no clear D gene. V was shortened by 2 bases and J by 2 bases, with 13 bases between the two germline ends. In germline, CDR1 is MNHNY, CDR2 SVGAGI (reference sequence). The CDR3 is 16 residues long. The CDR3 here is CASSYLPGRTGNTIYF. The CDR3 region has the DNA TGTGCCAGCAGTTACCTCCCCGGACGCACTGGAAACACCATATATTTT.

This rearrangement joins TRBV20-1 to TRBJ2-5, with D possibly matching TRBD2 (5 bases). The V end lost 7 bases, the J end lost 7 bases, and 7 bases lay between the germline ends. Germline V lookup: CDR1 DFQATT, CDR2 SNEGSKA (reference sequence). The CDR3 runs to 9 residues. Here the CDR3 reads CSVEGTQYF. The CDR3 bases are TGCAGTGTCGAGGGGACCCAGTACTTC.

This clonotype showed up just a few times. J is TRBJ2-7 and V is TRBV30; 8 positions agree with TRBD2. Germline CDR1 and CDR2: GTSNPN and SVGIG (reference sequence). This CDR3 has 14 amino acids. The V and J ends lost 3 bases and 3 bases, in that order; junction bases with no gene match: 7. This CDR3 reads CAWSLSGANYEQYF. DNA for the CDR3: TGTGCCTGGAGCCTTAGCGGGGCGAACTACGAGCAGTACTTC.

This clonotype was observed once. The chain couples TRBV20-1 to TRBJ2-6, with 8 bases matching TRBD1. Per germline, CDR1 DFQATT and CDR2 SNEGSKA (reference sequence). The CDR3 covers 16 residues. Trimming took 3 bases from V and 4 from J; bases not matched to a gene: 8. CDR3 in DNA: TGCAGTGCTAGGGAGCAGGGGGCAGGGGGGGCCAACGTCCTGACTTTC. It is translated as CSAREQGAGGANVLTF.

This clonotype was recorded at least ten times. V gene TRBV2 combines with J gene TRBJ2-3, with 9 positions matching TRBD1. Trimming took 8 bases from V and 2 from J; bases not matched to a gene: 8. CDR3 length: 15 amino acids. Germline CDR1 reads SNHLY; CDR2 reads FYNNEI. CDR3: CASEEGQGPTDTQYF. The CDR3 DNA reads as TGTGCCAGCGAGGAGGGACAGGGCCCCACAGATACGCAGTATTTT.

A note on this clonotype: It is likely a read error, because the conserved phenylalanine at the end of the CDR3 is missing. The rearrangement links TRBV6-6 to TRBJ2-7; 9 nucleotides align to TRBD2. Germline CDR1 MNHNY, CDR2 SVGAGI (reference sequence). The length of the CDR3 is 14 residues. The DNA for the CDR3 is TGTGCCAGCAGGATAGCGGGAGCCTCCTACGAACAGTACTCC. This translates into CASRIAGASYEQYS.

This clonotype has more than one count but fewer than ten. V usage is TRBV28 and J usage is TRBJ1-4; tentative D call: TRBD1 (6 bases). V was shortened by 6 bases and J by 0 bases, with 14 bases between the two germline ends. The CDR3 length is 16 residues. Germline loops: CDR1 MDHEN, CDR2 SYDVKM. As DNA, the CDR3 is TGTGCCAGCAGAACCCGGGGGGGCCCAACTAATGAAAAACTGTTTTTT. Its translation: CASRTRGGPTNEKLFF.

V is TRBV7-2 and J is TRBJ2-5; a possible D gene is TRBD2 (6 bases). Germline V gives CDR1 SGHTA, CDR2 FQGNSA. Trimming removed 2 bases at V and 4 bases at J, with 11 bases between. CDR3 size: 14 residues. The CDR3 here is CASSLWAGRETQYF. The CDR3 coding sequence is TGTGCCAGCAGCTTATGGGCGGGACGAGAGACCCAGTACTTC.

By share of the sample, this clonotype is medium-sized (0.01 to 0.1%). The rearrangement links TRBV7-8 to TRBJ2-5; D not resolved. The CDR3 runs 14 residues. Germline V CDR1 and CDR2: SGHVS, FQNEAQ. The V end lost 4 bases, the J end lost 3 bases, and 12 bases lay between the germline ends. The CDR3 DNA follows: TGTGCCAGCAGCTCATGGGTCGAGAAAGAGACCCAGTACTTC. Its protein is CASSSWVEKETQYF.

This clonotype was recorded many times. The rearrangement joins TRBV20-1 to TRBJ1-2; possible D gene TRBD1, 5 bases. Trimming took 0 bases from V and 7 from J, leaving 18 bases between them. Germline V lookup: CDR1 DFQATT, CDR2 SNEGSKA (reference sequence). The CDR3 is made up of 15 amino acids. The CDR3 DNA sequence: TGCAGTGCTAGAGATCAGCGAGGGGAAGGGGCTGGCTACACCTTC. It codes for CSARDQRGEGAGYTF.